This T cell receptor beta chain is from a study of blood T cell repertoires in COVID-19. Whole-study context: The origin of the acute and convalescent COVID-19 samples was the United States, Italy and Spain. PBMCs, B-cell-depleted T cells, or T cells were the source of the cDNA or gDNA that made up the material.

Under the authors' procedure: Nucleated cell counts were estimated from reference gene primer amplification. The table came from immunoSEQ multiplex PCR; TCRdb's copy has only in-frame clones and leaves some out. V, J and clone size are those of that table, while D and trimming were read from the DNA. The data contain a few hundred thousand clones, under 90% of them seen just once; the ten biggest clones take up less than 4%. The sequence was obtained from a woman aged 18-35 years with acute or convalescent COVID-19. The sample comprised peripheral blood.

As DNA, the CDR3 is TGTGCCAGCAGCTGGGCAGGGGACAATCAGCCCCAGCATTTT. It codes for CASSWAGDNQPQHF. The rearrangement uses TRBV7-9 and TRBJ1-5, with TRBD1 as a possible D gene (6 bases). Germline loops: CDR1 SEHNR, CDR2 FQNEAQ (reference sequence). The CDR3 loop spans 14 amino acids. Trimming stripped 4 bases from V and 3 bases from J, with 10 bases between.